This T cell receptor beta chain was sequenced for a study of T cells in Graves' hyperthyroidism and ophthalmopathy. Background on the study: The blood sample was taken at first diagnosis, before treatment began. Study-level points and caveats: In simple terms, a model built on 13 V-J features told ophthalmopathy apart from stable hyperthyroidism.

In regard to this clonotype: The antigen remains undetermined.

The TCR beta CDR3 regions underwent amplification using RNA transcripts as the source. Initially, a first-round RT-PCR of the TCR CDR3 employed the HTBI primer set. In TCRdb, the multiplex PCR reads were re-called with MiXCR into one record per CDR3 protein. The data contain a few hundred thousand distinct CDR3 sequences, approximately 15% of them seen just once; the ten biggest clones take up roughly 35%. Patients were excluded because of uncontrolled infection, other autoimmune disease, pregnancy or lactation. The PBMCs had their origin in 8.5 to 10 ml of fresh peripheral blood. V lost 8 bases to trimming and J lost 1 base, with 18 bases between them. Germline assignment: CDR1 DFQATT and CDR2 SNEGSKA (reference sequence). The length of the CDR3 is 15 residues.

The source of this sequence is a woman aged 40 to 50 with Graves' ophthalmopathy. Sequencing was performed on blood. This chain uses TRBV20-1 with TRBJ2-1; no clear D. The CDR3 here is CSTSRAFLSYNEQFF. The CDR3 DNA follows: TGCAGTACAAGTAGGGCGTTTCTTTCCTACAATGAGCAGTTCTTC.